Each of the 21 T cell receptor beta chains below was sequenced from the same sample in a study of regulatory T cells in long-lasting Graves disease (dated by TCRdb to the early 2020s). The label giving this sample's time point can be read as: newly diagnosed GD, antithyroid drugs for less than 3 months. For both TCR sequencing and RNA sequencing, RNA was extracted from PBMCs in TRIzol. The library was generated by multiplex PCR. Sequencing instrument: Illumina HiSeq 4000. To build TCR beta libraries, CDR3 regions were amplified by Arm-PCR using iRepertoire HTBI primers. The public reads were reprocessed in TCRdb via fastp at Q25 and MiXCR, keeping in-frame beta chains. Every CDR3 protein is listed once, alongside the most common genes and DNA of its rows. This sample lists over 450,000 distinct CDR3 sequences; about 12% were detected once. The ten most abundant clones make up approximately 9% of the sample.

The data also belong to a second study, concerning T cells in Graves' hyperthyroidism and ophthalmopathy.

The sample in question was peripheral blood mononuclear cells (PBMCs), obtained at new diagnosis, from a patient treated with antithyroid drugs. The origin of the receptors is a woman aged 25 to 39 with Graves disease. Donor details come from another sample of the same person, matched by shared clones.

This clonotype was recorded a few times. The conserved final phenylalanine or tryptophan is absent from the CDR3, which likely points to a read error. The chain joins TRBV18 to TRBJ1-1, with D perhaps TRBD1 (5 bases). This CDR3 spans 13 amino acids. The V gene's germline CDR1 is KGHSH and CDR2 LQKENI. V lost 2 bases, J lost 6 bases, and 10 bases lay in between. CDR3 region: CASSPGASAEAFL. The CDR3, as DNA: TGTGCCAGCTCACCAGGGGCTTCGGCTGAAGCTTTCCTT.

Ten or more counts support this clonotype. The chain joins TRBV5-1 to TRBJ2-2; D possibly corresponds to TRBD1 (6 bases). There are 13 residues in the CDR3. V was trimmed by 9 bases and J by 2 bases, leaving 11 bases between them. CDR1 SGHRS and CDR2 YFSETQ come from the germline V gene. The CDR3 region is CATRTDNTGELFF. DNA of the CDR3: TGCGCCACCCGGACAGATAACACCGGGGAGCTGTTTTTT.

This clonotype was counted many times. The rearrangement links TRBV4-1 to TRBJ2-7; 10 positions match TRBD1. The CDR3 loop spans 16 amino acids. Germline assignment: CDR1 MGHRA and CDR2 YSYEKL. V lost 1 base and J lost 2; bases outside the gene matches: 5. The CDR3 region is CASSQGPGQGTYEQYF. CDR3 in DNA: TGCGCCAGCAGCCAAGGTCCGGGACAGGGGACCTACGAGCAGTACTTC.

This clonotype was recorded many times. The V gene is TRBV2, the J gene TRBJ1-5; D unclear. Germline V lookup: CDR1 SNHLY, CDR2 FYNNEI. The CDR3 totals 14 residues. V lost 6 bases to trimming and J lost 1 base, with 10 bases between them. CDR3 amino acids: CASRFPRSNQPQHF. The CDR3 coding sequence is TGTGCCAGCAGGTTCCCCAGAAGCAATCAGCCCCAGCATTTT.

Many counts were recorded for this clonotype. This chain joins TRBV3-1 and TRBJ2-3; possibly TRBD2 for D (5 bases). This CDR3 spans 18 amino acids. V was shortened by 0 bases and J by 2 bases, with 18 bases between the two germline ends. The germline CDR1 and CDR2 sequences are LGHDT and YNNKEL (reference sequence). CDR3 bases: TGTGCCAGCAGCCAAGAGTCGCTTTTGGCGGACTTCACAGATACGCAGTATTTT. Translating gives CASSQESLLADFTDTQYF.

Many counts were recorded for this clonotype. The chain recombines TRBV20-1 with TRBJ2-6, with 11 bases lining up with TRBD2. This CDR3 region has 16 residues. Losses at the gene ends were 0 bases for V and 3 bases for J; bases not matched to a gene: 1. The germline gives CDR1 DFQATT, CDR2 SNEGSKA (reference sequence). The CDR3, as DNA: TGCAGTGCTAGAGATCTAGCGGGAGGTGGGGCCAACGTCCTGACTTTC. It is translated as CSARDLAGGGANVLTF.

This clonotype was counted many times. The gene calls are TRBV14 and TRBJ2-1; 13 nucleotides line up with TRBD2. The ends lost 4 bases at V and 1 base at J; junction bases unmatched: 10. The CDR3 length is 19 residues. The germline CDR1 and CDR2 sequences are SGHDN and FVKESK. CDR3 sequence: CASSLGLAGEFLSYNEQFF. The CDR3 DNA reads TGTGCCAGCAGCCTCGGACTAGCGGGAGAATTTCTTTCCTACAATGAGCAGTTCTTC. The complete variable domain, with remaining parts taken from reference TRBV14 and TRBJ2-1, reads EAGVTQFPSHSVIEKGQTVTLRCDPISGHDNLYWYRRVMGKEIKFLLHFVKESKQDESGMPNNRFLAERTGGTYSTLKVQPAELEDSGVYFCASSLGLAGEFLSYNEQFFGPGTRLTVL.

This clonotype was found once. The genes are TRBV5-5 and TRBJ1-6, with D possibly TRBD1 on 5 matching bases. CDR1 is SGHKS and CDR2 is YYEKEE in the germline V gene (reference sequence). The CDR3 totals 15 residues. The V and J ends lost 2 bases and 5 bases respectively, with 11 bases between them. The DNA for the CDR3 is TGTGCCAGCAGCTTCTCCGGGGGAAATAATTCACCCCTCCACTTT. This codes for CASSFSGGNNSPLHF.

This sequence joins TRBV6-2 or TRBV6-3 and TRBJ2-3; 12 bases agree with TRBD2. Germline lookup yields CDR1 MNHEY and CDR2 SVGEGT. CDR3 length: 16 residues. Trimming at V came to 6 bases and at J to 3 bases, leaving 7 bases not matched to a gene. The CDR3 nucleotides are TGTGCCAGCAGAGTGACTAGCGGGAGTGGAACAGATACGCAGTATTTT. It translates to CASRVTSGSGTDTQYF.

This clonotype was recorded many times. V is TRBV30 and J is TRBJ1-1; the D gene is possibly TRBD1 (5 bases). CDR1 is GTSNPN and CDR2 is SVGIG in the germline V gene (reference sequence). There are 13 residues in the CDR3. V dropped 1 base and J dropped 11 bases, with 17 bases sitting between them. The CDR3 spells CAWSGDRLGQAFF. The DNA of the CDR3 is TGTGCCTGGAGTGGGGATAGATTGGGGCAGGCTTTCTTT.

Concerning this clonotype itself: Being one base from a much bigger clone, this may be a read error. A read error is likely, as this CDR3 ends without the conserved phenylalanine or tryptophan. The CDR3 sequence: CASTRLAGVYEQYL. CDR3 sequence (DNA): TGTGCCAGCACCCGACTAGCGGGAGTCTACGAGCAGTACCTC. The V and J genes are TRBV2 and TRBJ2-7; 12 bases fit TRBD2. Per the germline V gene, CDR1 is SNHLY and CDR2 is FYNNEI. Germline trimming cut 7 bases from V and 3 bases from J; bases unmatched to any gene: 4. This CDR3 is built from 14 residues.

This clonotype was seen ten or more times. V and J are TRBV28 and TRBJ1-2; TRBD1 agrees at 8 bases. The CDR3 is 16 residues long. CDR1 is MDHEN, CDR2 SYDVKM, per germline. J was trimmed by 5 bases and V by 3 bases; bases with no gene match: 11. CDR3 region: CASSFVLGTGDYGYTF. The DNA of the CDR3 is TGTGCCAGCAGTTTTGTTCTAGGGACAGGAGATTATGGCTACACCTTC.

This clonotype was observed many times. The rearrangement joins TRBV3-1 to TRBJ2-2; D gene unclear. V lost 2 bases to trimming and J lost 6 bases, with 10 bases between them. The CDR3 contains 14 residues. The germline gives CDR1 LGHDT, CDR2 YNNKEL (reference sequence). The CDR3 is CASSQTTSPGELFF. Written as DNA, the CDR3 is TGTGCCAGCAGCCAAACTACTTCTCCCGGGGAGCTGTTTTTT. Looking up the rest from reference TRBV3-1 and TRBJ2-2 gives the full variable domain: DTAVSQTPKYLVTQMGNDKSIKCEQNLGHDTMYWYKQDSKKFLKIMFSYNNKELIINETVPNRFSPKSPDKAHLNLHINSLELGDSAVYFCASSQTTSPGELFFGEGSRLTVL.

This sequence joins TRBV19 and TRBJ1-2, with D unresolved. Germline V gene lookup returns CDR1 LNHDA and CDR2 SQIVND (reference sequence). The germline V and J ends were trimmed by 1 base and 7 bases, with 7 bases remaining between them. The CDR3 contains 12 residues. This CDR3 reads CASSIGYTGYTF. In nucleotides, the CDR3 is TGTGCCAGTAGTATAGGCTATACTGGCTACACCTTC.

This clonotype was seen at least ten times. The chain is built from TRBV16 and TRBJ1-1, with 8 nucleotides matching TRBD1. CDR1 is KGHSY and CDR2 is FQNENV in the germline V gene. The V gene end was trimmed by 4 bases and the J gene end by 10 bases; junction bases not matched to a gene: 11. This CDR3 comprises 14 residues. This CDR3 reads CASSRSAGQGTAFF. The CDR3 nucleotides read TGTGCCAGCAGCCGGTCGGCCGGACAGGGTACAGCTTTCTTT.

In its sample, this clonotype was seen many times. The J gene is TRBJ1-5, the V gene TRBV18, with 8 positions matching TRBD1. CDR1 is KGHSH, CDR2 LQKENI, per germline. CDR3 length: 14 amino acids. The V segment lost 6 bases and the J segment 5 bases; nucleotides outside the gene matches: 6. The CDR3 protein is CASSVTGGDQPQHF. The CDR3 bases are TGTGCCAGCTCTGTAACAGGGGGGGATCAGCCCCAGCATTTT.

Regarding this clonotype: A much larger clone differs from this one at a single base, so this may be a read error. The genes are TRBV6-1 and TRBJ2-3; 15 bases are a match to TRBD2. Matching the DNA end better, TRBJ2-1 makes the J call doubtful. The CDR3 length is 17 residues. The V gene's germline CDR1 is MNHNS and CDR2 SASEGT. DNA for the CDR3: TGTGCCAGCAGCCTCGGACTAGCGGGAGGGCGACGGGGTGAGCAGTTCTTC. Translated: CASSLGLAGGRRGEQFF.

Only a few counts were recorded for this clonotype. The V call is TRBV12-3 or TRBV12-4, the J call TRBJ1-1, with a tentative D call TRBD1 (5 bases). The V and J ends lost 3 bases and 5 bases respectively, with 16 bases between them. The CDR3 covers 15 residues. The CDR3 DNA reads TGTGCCAGCAGTTTCGGGGACCACGAGGGGACTGAAGCTTTCTTT. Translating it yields CASSFGDHEGTEAFF.

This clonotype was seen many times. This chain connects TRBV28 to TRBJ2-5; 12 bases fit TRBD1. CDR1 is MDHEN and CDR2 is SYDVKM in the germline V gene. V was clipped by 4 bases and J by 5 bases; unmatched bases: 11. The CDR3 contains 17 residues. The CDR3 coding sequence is TGTGCCAGCAGTTGGATGGCTGGGACAGGGGGCTATGAGACCCAGTACTTC. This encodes CASSWMAGTGGYETQYF.

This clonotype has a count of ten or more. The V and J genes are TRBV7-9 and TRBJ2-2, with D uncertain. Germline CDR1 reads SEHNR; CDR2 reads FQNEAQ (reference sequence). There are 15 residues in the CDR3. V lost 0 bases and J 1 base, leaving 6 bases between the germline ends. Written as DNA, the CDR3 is TGTGCCAGCAGCTTAGCACTGATGAACACCGGGGAGCTGTTTTTT. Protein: CASSLALMNTGELFF.

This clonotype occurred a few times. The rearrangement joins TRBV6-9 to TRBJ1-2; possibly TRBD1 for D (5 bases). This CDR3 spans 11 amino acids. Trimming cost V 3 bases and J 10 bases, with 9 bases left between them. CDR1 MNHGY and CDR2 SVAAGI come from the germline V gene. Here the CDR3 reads CASSYGAIYTF. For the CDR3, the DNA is TGTGCCAGCAGTTACGGGGCTATCTACACCTTC.